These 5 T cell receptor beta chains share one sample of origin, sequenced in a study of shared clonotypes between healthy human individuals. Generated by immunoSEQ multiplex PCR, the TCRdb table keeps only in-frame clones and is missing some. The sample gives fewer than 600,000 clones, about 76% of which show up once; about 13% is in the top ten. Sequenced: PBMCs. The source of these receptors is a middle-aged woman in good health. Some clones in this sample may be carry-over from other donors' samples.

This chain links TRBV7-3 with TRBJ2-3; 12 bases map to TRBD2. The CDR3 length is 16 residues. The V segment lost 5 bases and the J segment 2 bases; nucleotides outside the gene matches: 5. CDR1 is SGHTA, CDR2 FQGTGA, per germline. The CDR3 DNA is TGTGCCAGCAGCCCGCTAGCGGGAGGGCCCACAGATACGCAGTATTTT. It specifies CASSPLAGGPTDTQYF.

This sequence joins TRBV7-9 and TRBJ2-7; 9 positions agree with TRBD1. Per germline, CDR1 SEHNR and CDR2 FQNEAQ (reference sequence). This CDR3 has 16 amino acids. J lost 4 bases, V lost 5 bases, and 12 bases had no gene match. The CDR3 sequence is CASSPGGDRGRYEQYF. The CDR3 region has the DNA TGTGCCAGCAGCCCAGGTGGCGACAGGGGGAGATACGAGCAGTACTTC.

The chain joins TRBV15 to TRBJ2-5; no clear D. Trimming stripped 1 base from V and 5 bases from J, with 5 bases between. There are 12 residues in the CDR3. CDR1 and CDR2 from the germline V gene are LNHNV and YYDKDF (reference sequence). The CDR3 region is CATSRVVETQYF. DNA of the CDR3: TGTGCCACCAGCAGAGTCGTGGAGACCCAGTACTTC. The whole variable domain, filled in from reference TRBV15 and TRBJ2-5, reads DAMVIQNPRYQVTQFGKPVTLSCSQTLNHNVMYWYQQKSSQAPKLLFHYYDKDFNNEADTPDNFQSRRPNTSFCFLDIRSPGLGDTAMYLCATSRVVETQYFGPGTRLLVL.

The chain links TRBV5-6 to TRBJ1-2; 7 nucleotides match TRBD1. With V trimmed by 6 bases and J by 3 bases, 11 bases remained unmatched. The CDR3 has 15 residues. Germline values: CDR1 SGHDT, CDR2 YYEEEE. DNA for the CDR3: TGTGCCAGCACCCAGCTGGGCGGGACAGACTATGGCTACACCTTC. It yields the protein CASTQLGGTDYGYTF.

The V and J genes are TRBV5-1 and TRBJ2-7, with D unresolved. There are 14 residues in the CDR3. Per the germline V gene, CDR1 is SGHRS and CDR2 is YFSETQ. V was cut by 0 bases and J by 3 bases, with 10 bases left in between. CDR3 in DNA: TGCGCCAGCAGCTTGGCAGGAGTGATCTACGAGCAGTACTTC. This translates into CASSLAGVIYEQYF. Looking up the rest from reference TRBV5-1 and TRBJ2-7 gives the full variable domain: KAGVTQTPRYLIKTRGQQVTLSCSPISGHRSVSWYQQTPGQGLQFLFEYFSETQRNKGNFPGRFSGRQFSNSRSEMNVSTLELGDSALYLCASSLAGVIYEQYFGPGTRLTVT.